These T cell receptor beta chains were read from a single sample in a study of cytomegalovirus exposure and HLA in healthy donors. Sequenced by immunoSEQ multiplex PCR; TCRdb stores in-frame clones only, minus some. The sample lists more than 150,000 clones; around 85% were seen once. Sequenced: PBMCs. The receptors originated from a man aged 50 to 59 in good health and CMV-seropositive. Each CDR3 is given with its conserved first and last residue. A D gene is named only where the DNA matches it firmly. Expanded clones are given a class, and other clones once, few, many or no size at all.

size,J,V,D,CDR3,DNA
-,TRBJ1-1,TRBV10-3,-,CAISESRTEAFF,TGTGCCATCTCGGAGTCTCGCACTGAAGCTTTCTTT
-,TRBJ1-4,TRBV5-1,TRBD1,CASSQRTGPDPNEKLFF,TGCGCCAGCAGCCAACGGACAGGGCCAGATCCCAATGAAAAACTGTTTTTT
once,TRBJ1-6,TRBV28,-,CASSTPDYNSPLHF,TGTGCCAGCAGTACCCCAGACTATAATTCACCCCTCCACTTT
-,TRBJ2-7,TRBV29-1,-,CSVEGVGEAYEQYF,TGCAGCGTTGAAGGGGTTGGGGAGGCCTACGAGCAGTACTTC
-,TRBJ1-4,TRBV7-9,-,CASSKDGLNEKLFF,TGTGCCAGCAGCAAGGACGGACTGAATGAAAAACTGTTTTTT
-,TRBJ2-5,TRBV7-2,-,CASSLNPPPGETQYF,TGTGCCAGCAGCTTAAACCCCCCTCCCGGGGAGACCCAGTACTTC
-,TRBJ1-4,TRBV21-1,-,CASSEGAGNEKLFF,TGTGCCAGCAGCGAGGGGGCCGGTAATGAAAAACTGTTTTTT
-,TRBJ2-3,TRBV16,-,CASSQWARLSTDTQYF,TGTGCCAGCAGCCAATGGGCTCGCCTTAGCACAGATACGCAGTATTTT
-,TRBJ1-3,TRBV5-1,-,CASRDSYTGNTIYF,TGCGCCAGCAGGGACTCTTACACTGGAAACACCATATATTTT
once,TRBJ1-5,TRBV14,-,CASSLTQGPQHF,TGTGCCAGCAGCCTGACCCAGGGGCCCCAGCATTTT
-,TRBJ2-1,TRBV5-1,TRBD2,CASGTSSYNEQFF,TGCGCCAGCGGGACTAGCTCCTACAATGAGCAGTTCTTC
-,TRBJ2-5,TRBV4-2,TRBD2,CASSQANRGGRETQYF,TGTGCCAGCAGCCAAGCCAATCGGGGGGGGAGAGAGACCCAGTACTTC
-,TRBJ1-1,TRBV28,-,CASSPGQKNTEAFF,TGTGCCAGCAGCCCAGGACAAAAGAACACTGAAGCTTTCTTT
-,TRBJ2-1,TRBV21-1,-,CASTPDYNEQFF,TGTGCCAGCACCCCAGACTACAATGAGCAGTTCTTC
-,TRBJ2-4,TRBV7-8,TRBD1,CASSLDTGTGSDIQYF,TGTGCCAGCAGCTTAGACACCGGGACAGGGTCGGACATTCAGTACTTC
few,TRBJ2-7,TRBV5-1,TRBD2,CASSSASGGDSYEQYF,TGCGCCAGCAGCTCCGCTAGCGGGGGGGACTCCTACGAGCAGTACTTC
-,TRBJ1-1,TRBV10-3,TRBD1,CAISDLVQGATEAFF,TGTGCCATCAGTGACCTTGTTCAGGGGGCAACTGAAGCTTTCTTT
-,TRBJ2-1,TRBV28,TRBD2,CASSLWTSGSTGQFF,TGTGCCAGCAGTTTATGGACTAGCGGGAGTACTGGGCAGTTCTTC
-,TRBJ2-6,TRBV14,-,CASSRQFSGANVLTF,TGTGCCAGCAGCAGACAGTTCTCTGGGGCCAACGTCCTGACTTTC
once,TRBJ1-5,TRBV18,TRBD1,CASSAGTGGNQPQHF,TGTGCCAGCTCAGCCGGGACAGGGGGCAATCAGCCCCAGCATTTT
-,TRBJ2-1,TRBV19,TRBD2,CASSMVAGGYNEQFF,TGTGCCAGTAGTATGGTAGCGGGAGGCTACAATGAGCAGTTCTTC
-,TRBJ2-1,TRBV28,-,CASSLFLGPEQFF,TGTGCCAGCAGTTTATTCCTTGGCCCTGAGCAGTTCTTC
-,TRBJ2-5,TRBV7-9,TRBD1,CASSIRTGLETQYF,TGTGCCAGCAGCATCCGGACAGGGCTGGAGACCCAGTACTTC
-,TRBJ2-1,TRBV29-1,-,CSVLAYNEQFF,TGCAGCGTGCTAGCGTACAATGAGCAGTTCTTC
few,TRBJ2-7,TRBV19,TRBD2,CATSGVAGGFYEQYF,TGTGCCACTTCAGGGGTAGCGGGAGGGTTTTACGAGCAGTACTTC
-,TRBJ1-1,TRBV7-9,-,CASSSPPSKNTEAFF,TGTGCCAGCAGCTCCCCTCCCAGTAAGAACACTGAAGCTTTCTTT
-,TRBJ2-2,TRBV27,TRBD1,CASTNRGFAGELFF,TGTGCCAGCACGAACAGGGGGTTTGCCGGGGAGCTGTTTTTT
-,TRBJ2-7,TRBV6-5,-,CASSSPGQVYEQYF,TGTGCCAGCAGTTCCCCGGGACAAGTCTACGAGCAGTACTTC
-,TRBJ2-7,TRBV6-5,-,CASSTPGTSLEQYF,TGTGCCAGCAGTACTCCCGGGACATCTCTCGAGCAGTACTTC
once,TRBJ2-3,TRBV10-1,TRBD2,CASQLAGGGTDTQYF,TGCGCCAGCCAGCTAGCGGGAGGGGGCACAGATACGCAGTATTTT
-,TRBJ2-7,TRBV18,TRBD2,CASSLAGDREQYF,TGTGCCAGCTCACTAGCGGGGGATCGGGAGCAGTACTTC
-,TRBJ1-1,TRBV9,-,CASSDQDSPTNPAKIMNTEAFF,TGTGCCAGCAGCGACCAGGACAGTCCAACCAACCCCGCCAAAATTATGAACACTGAAGCTTTCTTT
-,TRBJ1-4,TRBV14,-,CASSPRGSASSTNEKLFF,TGTGCCAGCAGCCCCAGAGGGTCAGCCTCATCAACTAATGAAAAACTGTTTTTT
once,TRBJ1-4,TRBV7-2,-,CASSIGGANEKLFF,TGTGCCAGCAGCATCGGAGGGGCTAATGAAAAACTGTTTTTT
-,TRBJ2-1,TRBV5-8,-,CASSLFQGGPNEQFF,TGTGCCAGCAGCTTGTTCCAGGGTGGGCCCAATGAGCAGTTCTTC
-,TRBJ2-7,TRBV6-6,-,CASSPPGYYEQYF,TGTGCCAGCAGTCCCCCGGGGTACTACGAGCAGTACTTC
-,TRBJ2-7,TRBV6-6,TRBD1,CASSYAGTGGYEQYF,TGTGCCAGCAGTTACGCCGGGACAGGAGGCTACGAGCAGTACTTC
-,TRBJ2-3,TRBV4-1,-,CASSHHRGSSTDTQYF,TGCGCCAGCAGCCATCACCGGGGTTCAAGCACAGATACGCAGTATTTT
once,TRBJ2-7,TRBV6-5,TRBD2,CASSFAGTTFGEQYF,TGTGCCAGCAGTTTCGCCGGGACTACTTTTGGCGAGCAGTACTTC
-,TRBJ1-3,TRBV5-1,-,CASSLDGTDTIYF,TGCGCCAGCAGCTTGGATGGTACGGACACCATATATTTT
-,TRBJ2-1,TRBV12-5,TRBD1,CASGSGTGTYNEQFF,TGTGCTAGTGGTTCTGGGACAGGGACCTACAATGAGCAGTTCTTC
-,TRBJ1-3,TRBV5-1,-,CASSSGPVGNTIYF,TGCGCCAGCAGCTCAGGGCCAGTTGGAAACACCATATATTTT
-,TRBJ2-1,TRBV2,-,CASGGSSYNEQFF,TGTGCCAGCGGGGGGAGCTCCTACAATGAGCAGTTCTTC
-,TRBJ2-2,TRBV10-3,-,CAISRLGAQAGELFF,TGTGCCATCAGCCGGCTGGGGGCCCAGGCCGGGGAGCTGTTTTTT
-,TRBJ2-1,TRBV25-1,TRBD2,CASSGTSGTPYNEQFF,TGTGCCAGCAGTGGGACTAGCGGGACGCCCTACAATGAGCAGTTCTTC
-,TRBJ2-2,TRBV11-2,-,CASSAGPLRAGELFF,TGTGCCAGCAGCGCCGGACCCTTGAGGGCCGGGGAGCTGTTTTTT
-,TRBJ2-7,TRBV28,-,CASSLHAGSGEQYF,TGTGCCAGCAGTTTGCACGCGGGATCGGGTGAGCAGTACTTC
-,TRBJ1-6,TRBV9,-,CASSPRASSYNSPLHF,TGTGCCAGCAGCCCCCGAGCGAGCTCCTATAATTCACCCCTCCACTTT
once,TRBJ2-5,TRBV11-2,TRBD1,CASSLAGQGAEREDNF,TGTGCCAGCAGCTTAGCGGGACAGGGGGCCGAGCGGGAGGACAACTTC
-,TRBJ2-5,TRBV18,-,CASSPGSNQETQYF,TGTGCCAGCTCACCAGGTTCTAACCAAGAGACCCAGTACTTC
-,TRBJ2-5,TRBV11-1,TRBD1,CASSFPGQGTGETQYF,TGTGCCAGCAGCTTTCCGGGACAGGGGACGGGGGAGACCCAGTACTTC
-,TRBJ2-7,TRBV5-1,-,CASSSSSYEQYF,TGCGCCAGCAGCTCTTCTAGCTACGAGCAGTACTTC
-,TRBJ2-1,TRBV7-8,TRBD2,CASSETGTSGGYNEQFF,TGTGCCAGCAGCGAAACCGGGACTAGCGGGGGATACAATGAGCAGTTCTTC
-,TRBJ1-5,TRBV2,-,CASSFQRGGGNQPQHF,TGTGCCAGCAGTTTCCAACGTGGAGGGGGCAATCAGCCCCAGCATTTT
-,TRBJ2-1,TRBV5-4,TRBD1,CASSLAGGRRNEQFF,TGTGCCAGCAGCTTGGCAGGGGGCCGACGGAATGAGCAGTTCTTC
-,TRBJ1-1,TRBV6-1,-,CASSERGHLNTEAFF,TGTGCCAGCAGTGAGCGAGGACACCTGAACACTGAAGCTTTCTTT
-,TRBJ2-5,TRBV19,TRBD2,CASSSGLATQETQYF,TGTGCCAGTAGTTCGGGACTAGCGACCCAAGAGACCCAGTACTTC
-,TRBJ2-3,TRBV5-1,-,CASRGGGTSTDTQYF,TGCGCCAGCAGGGGCGGAGGCACTAGCACAGATACGCAGTATTTT
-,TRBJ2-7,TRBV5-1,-,CASSFSARGPVEQYF,TGCGCCAGCAGCTTCTCCGCGCGGGGGCCGGTTGAGCAGTACTTC
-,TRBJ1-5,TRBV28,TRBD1,CASNLQQGPQPQHF,TGTGCCAGCAACCTTCAACAGGGGCCTCAGCCCCAGCATTTT